These 29 T cell receptor beta chains were all obtained from the same sample, sequenced in a study of T cells in Graves' hyperthyroidism and ophthalmopathy. Amplification yielded TCR beta CDR3 regions, with RNA transcripts as the source. First-round RT-PCR targeting the TCR CDR3 was performed with the HTBI primer set. TCRdb re-analysed the multiplex PCR reads in MiXCR, keeping a single row per CDR3 protein. The sample holds around 55,000 distinct CDR3 sequences, roughly 50% seen once. The sequenced sample consisted of blood. The receptors were gathered from a woman aged 45-60 years with Graves' ophthalmopathy.

Remarks on this clonotype: A read error may be the cause here, since a much bigger clone is one base away. The chain joins TRBV27 to TRBJ1-2; 8 bases fit TRBD1. Germline V gives CDR1 MNHEY, CDR2 SMNVEV (reference sequence). The junction had 4 bases not matched to a gene; V was cut back by 6 bases and J by 4 bases. The CDR3 covers 13 residues. The CDR3 reads CASRGGTGYGYTF. The CDR3 coding sequence is TGTGCCAGCAGGGGAGGGACAGGCTATGGCTACACCTTC.

This clonotype was seen many times. V gene TRBV7-7 combines with J gene TRBJ2-1; D is possibly TRBD2 (6 bases). V lost 5 bases and J lost 7, with 12 bases in between. Germline V CDR1 and CDR2: SSHAT, FNYEAQ (reference sequence). This CDR3 has 13 amino acids. Here the CDR3 reads CASSAVAGNEQFF. CDR3 nucleotide sequence: TGTGCCAGCAGCGCCGTTGCGGGAAATGAGCAGTTCTTC. The full variable domain, completed using reference TRBV7-7 and TRBJ2-1, is GAGVSQSPRYKVTKRGQDVTLRCDPISSHATLYWYQQALGQGPEFLTYFNYEAQPDKSGLPSDRFSAERPEGSISTLTIQRTEQRDSAMYRCASSAVAGNEQFFGPGTRLTVL.

The V and J genes are TRBV24-1 and TRBJ2-3; 9 nucleotides agree with TRBD2. CDR1 and CDR2 (germline): KGHDR, SFDVKD. After removal of 4 bases from V and 4 bases from J, the junction contained 5 bases not matched to a gene. This CDR3 spans 15 amino acids. DNA for the CDR3: TGTGCCACCAGTGAGGCGGGAGGGTACGCAGATACGCAGTATTTT. This translates into CATSEAGGYADTQYF.

This clonotype is termed medium-sized. The V call is TRBV29-1, the J call TRBJ1-1, with a tentative D call TRBD1 (5 bases). The germline V gene encodes CDR1 SQVTM and CDR2 ANQGSEA. V was pared by 3 bases and J by 1 base, with 9 bases between. The length of the CDR3 is 13 residues. In DNA, the CDR3 is TGCAGCGTTGAGCGCAGGGCGAACACTGAAGCTTTCTTT. Encoded protein: CSVERRANTEAFF.

Ten or more counts support this clonotype. CDR3 in DNA: TGCAGTGCTAGAGAAGGATCAGGTACTGAAGCTTTCTTT. This codes for CSAREGSGTEAFF. V is TRBV20-1 and J is TRBJ1-1, with D hard to call. The CDR3 contains 13 residues. From germline, CDR1 is DFQATT and CDR2 SNEGSKA (reference sequence). Trimming stripped 0 bases from V and 5 bases from J, with 10 bases between.

This clonotype has ten or more counts. The V and J genes are TRBV6-1 and TRBJ2-7; D is possibly TRBD2 (5 bases). CDR3 length: 16 amino acids. Trimming removed 6 bases from V and 0 bases from J, with 18 bases in between. Germline CDR1 and CDR2: MNHNS and SASEGT. The CDR3 here is CASRRAEEFPSYEQYF. Written as DNA, the CDR3 is TGTGCCAGCAGGCGGGCCGAGGAATTTCCCTCCTACGAGCAGTACTTC.

About this clonotype itself: No conserved phenylalanine or tryptophan ends this CDR3, so it is likely a read error. CDR3 region: CATSDPPQGGAEDTQYL. In DNA form, the CDR3 reads TGTGCCACCAGTGATCCCCCACAGGGAGGGGCCGAGGATACGCAGTATCTT. The chain uses TRBV24-1 and TRBJ2-3; tentatively, D is TRBD2 (7 bases). Germline CDR1 and CDR2: KGHDR and SFDVKD. Between the trimmed V and J ends, which lost 3 bases and 6 bases, there was a span of 21 bases. The CDR3 is 17 residues long.

On this clonotype: The conserved closing phenylalanine or tryptophan is absent in this CDR3, likely reflecting a read error. No DNA is shown, since the ends of the CDR3 on it are uncertain; the CDR3 is the one TCRdb lists. The V gene is TRBV7-7, the J gene TRBJ2-6; the table's TRBD2 call for D was not verified on the DNA. Germline-derived CDR1 and CDR2 are SSHAT and FNYEAQ (reference sequence). Inclusive of both ends, the CDR3 amounts to 12 amino acids. The CDR3 is CASSLLGRQTNT.

The chain combines TRBV7-2 with TRBJ2-1; 11 positions match TRBD2. Germline V gene data show CDR1 as SGHTA and CDR2 as FQGNSA. The CDR3 runs 18 residues. Trimming took 1 base from V and 2 from J; bases not matched to a gene: 7. The CDR3 region is CASSLDPSSGGPYNEQFF. CDR3 bases: TGTGCCAGCAGCTTAGATCCATCTAGCGGGGGGCCCTACAATGAGCAGTTCTTC.

Remarks on this clonotype: The junction departs from germline at one end; a sequencing error may be responsible. The V gene is TRBV7-3, the J gene TRBJ1-5, with D possibly matching TRBD1 (6 bases). The V gene's germline CDR1 is SGHTA and CDR2 FQGTGA. The CDR3 is 18 amino acids. This CDR3 is CASSLTGGGLGYNEPQHF. In nucleotides, the CDR3 is TGTGCCAGCAGCTTAACCGGGGGGGGCCTCGGATACAATGAGCCCCAGCATTTT.

The V call is TRBV7-9, the J call TRBJ1-1; the D is unclear. V shed 5 bases and J shed 9 bases, with 13 bases lying between them. The CDR3 extends over 12 amino acids. Germline lookup yields CDR1 SEHNR and CDR2 FQNEAQ (reference sequence). CDR3 nucleotide sequence: TGTGCCAGCAGCCTGGAGTTAGGGAAAGCTTTCTTT. This sequence encodes CASSLELGKAFF.

V and J are TRBV13 and TRBJ2-2, with D perhaps TRBD1 (5 bases). Deletions cut 10 bases from V and 3 bases from J, with 15 bases between. The germline gives CDR1 PRHDT, CDR2 FYEKMQ (reference sequence). The CDR3 covers 14 residues. The CDR3 DNA reads TGTGCCACCAGGGTACCTCGCGACACCGGGGAGCTGTTTTTT. It specifies CATRVPRDTGELFF.

This clonotype was found once. The chain combines TRBV20-1 with TRBJ2-5; 11 nucleotides align to TRBD2. The CDR3 spans 15 residues. Unmatched junction bases numbered 9, after V lost 6 bases and J lost 3 bases. Germline V gene lookup returns CDR1 DFQATT and CDR2 SNEGSKA (reference sequence). This chain's CDR3 is CSAERLAGYKETQYF. CDR3 DNA sequence: TGCAGTGCGGAAAGACTAGCGGGATATAAAGAGACCCAGTACTTC.

The chain employs TRBV20-1 and TRBJ2-7; maybe TRBD2 (5 bases). CDR1 is DFQATT, CDR2 SNEGSKA, per germline (reference sequence). This CDR3 comprises 14 residues. The V end lost 1 base, the J end lost 2 bases, and 12 bases lay between the germline ends. The CDR3, as DNA: TGCAGTGCTAGAGTTTGGGAGCGAACCTACGAGCAGTACTTC. Translated, it gives CSARVWERTYEQYF.

The genes are TRBV7-2 and TRBJ2-3; 9 bases are shared with TRBD2. Germline trimming cut 5 bases from V and 5 bases from J; bases unmatched to any gene: 2. Germline V gene data show CDR1 as SGHTA and CDR2 as FQGNSA. The CDR3 length is 13 residues. CDR3 DNA: TGTGCCAGCAGCCAACTAGCGGGAGATACGCAGTATTTT. This codes for CASSQLAGDTQYF. The full variable domain, completed using reference TRBV7-2 and TRBJ2-3, is GAGVSQSPSNKVTEKGKDVELRCDPISGHTALYWYRQSLGQGLEFLIYFQGNSAPDKSGLPSDRFSAERTGGSVSTLTIQRTQQEDSAVYLCASSQLAGDTQYFGPGTRLTVL.

In the case of this clonotype: The CDR3 end shows no conserved phenylalanine or tryptophan, and so a read error is likely. The rearrangement uses TRBV3-1 and TRBJ2-3; perhaps TRBD2 as D (6 bases). The CDR3 consists of 15 residues. Germline V gene lookup returns CDR1 LGHDT and CDR2 YNNKEL (reference sequence). The ends were cut back, 3 bases at V and 0 bases at J, with 10 bases in the middle. The CDR3 protein is CASSQGGGSTDTQYS. Written as DNA, the CDR3 is TGTGCCAGCAGCCAGGGGGGAGGTAGCACAGATACGCAGTATTCT.

This clonotype was found many times. This chain uses TRBV11-2 with TRBJ2-5; TRBD2 matches at 8 bases. Trimming cost V 2 bases and J 4 bases; bases outside gene matches: 3. CDR3 length: 14 amino acids. Per the germline V gene, CDR1 is SGHAT and CDR2 is FQNNGV. CDR3 DNA sequence: TGTGCCAGCAGCTTATCCGGGGGGGTAGAGACCCAGTACTTC. It codes for CASSLSGGVETQYF.

This clonotype showed up many times. The chain recombines TRBV14 with TRBJ1-2; 10 bases are a match to TRBD1. Germline V gene data show CDR1 as SGHDN and CDR2 as FVKESK. V was clipped by 3 bases and J by 7 bases; unmatched bases: 5. There are 14 residues in the CDR3. This chain's CDR3 is CASSHAGTGVGYTF. CDR3 nucleotide sequence: TGTGCCAGCAGCCACGCCGGGACAGGGGTTGGCTACACCTTC.

The chain employs TRBV5-1 and TRBJ1-1; possible D gene TRBD1, 6 bases. This CDR3 has 16 residues. Looked up from germline, CDR1 is SGHRS and CDR2 is YFSETQ. V was shortened by 7 bases and J by 4 bases, with 23 bases between the two germline ends. The CDR3 nucleotides are TGCGCCAGCGGAGCTAGCGGGGGGGCGAGTTCCACTGAAGCTTTCTTT. This sequence encodes CASGASGGASSTEAFF.

V and J are TRBV7-9 and TRBJ2-3; 10 bases align to TRBD2. The CDR3 is 16 amino acids. Germline V gene sequence: CDR1 SEHNR, CDR2 FQNEAQ (reference sequence). V shed 8 bases and J 4 bases; nucleotides not matched to a gene: 12. CDR3 sequence: CASFLFSGRWADTQYF. In DNA, the CDR3 is TGTGCCAGCTTCCTTTTTAGCGGGAGGTGGGCAGATACGCAGTATTTT. Full variable domain (outside the CDR3, taken from reference TRBV7-9 and TRBJ2-3): DTGVSQNPRHKITKRGQNVTFRCDPISEHNRLYWYRQTLGQGPEFLTYFQNEAQLEKSRLLSDRFSAERPKGSFSTLEIQRTEQGDSAMYLCASFLFSGRWADTQYFGPGTRLTVL.

This clonotype was seen only once. At one end the junction does not follow the germline gene, possibly because of a read error. The gene calls are TRBV2 and TRBJ2-7; TRBD1 agrees at 8 bases. The germline V gene has CDR1 SNHLY and CDR2 FYNNEI. The CDR3 totals 12 residues. The CDR3 reads CASSPDRDEQCF. The CDR3 nucleotides read TGTGCCAGCAGTCCGGACAGGGACGAGCAGTGCTTC.

This clonotype has a single count. The chain uses TRBV19 and TRBJ2-2; D unresolved. Deletions cut 4 bases from V and 8 bases from J, with 14 bases between. CDR3 length equals 14 residues. CDR1 and CDR2 from the germline V gene are LNHDA and SQIVND (reference sequence). The CDR3 DNA reads TGTGCCAGTAGTAATCGCGCGTTATCTGGGGAGCTGTTTTTT. Residues: CASSNRALSGELFF.

V is TRBV5-1 and J is TRBJ1-6; 10 nucleotides align to TRBD1. The CDR3 covers 15 residues. Germline loops: CDR1 SGHRS, CDR2 YFSETQ. V lost 3 bases, J lost 9 bases, and 6 bases stayed unmatched. The CDR3 DNA reads as TGCGCCAGCAGCTCAGGACAGGGGGTGGGTTCACCCCTCCACTTT. It translates to CASSSGQGVGSPLHF.

The V gene is TRBV7-9, the J gene TRBJ2-1, with 11 positions matching TRBD2. The germline V gene encodes CDR1 SEHNR and CDR2 FQNEAQ (reference sequence). V was clipped by 5 bases and J by 3 bases; unmatched bases: 3. The CDR3 runs to 15 residues. The CDR3 DNA follows: TGTGCCAGCAGCCCGGGGACTAGCGGCTACAATGAGCAGTTCTTC. This translates into CASSPGTSGYNEQFF. Together with reference TRBV7-9 and TRBJ2-1, the CDR3 gives the full variable domain: DTGVSQNPRHKITKRGQNVTFRCDPISEHNRLYWYRQTLGQGPEFLTYFQNEAQLEKSRLLSDRFSAERPKGSFSTLEIQRTEQGDSAMYLCASSPGTSGYNEQFFGPGTRLTVL.

The chain carries TRBV20-1 and TRBJ1-5; 9 nucleotides match TRBD1. J gave up 2 bases and V 5 bases, and 7 bases lay outside the gene matches. In germline, CDR1 is DFQATT, CDR2 SNEGSKA (reference sequence). This CDR3 has 15 amino acids. In DNA form, the CDR3 reads TGCAGTGCTCCCGGGACAGGGTATGGCAATCAGCCCCAGCATTTT. It specifies CSAPGTGYGNQPQHF.

The J gene is TRBJ2-3, the V gene TRBV19; 9 bases fit TRBD1. The CDR3 has 13 amino acids. V was pared by 4 bases and J by 11 bases, with 7 bases of the junction left unmatched. Germline V CDR1 and CDR2: LNHDA, SQIVND (reference sequence). CDR3 in amino acids: CASSTTGGGEQYF. Written as DNA, the CDR3 is TGTGCCAGTAGTACTACAGGGGGCGGTGAGCAGTATTTT.

V is TRBV11-2 and J is TRBJ2-7; D possibly corresponds to TRBD2 (5 bases). V shed 1 base and J shed 4 bases, with 11 bases lying between them. Per the germline V gene, CDR1 is SGHAT and CDR2 is FQNNGV. The CDR3 consists of 14 residues. CDR3 sequence reads: CASSLGLASYEQYF. DNA for the CDR3: TGTGCCAGCAGCTTAGGGCTAGCCTCTTACGAGCAGTACTTC.

Points on this clonotype: A single base separates this from a much larger clone, so it may be a read error. The V call is TRBV19, the J call TRBJ1-6, with 7 bases lining up with TRBD1. The germline CDR1 and CDR2 sequences are LNHDA and SQIVND (reference sequence). This CDR3 region has 17 residues. CDR3 coding DNA: TGTGCCAGTAAGAGGGACAGTCCAAGCTCCTATAATTCACCCCTCCGCTTT. Protein sequence: CASKRDSPSSYNSPLRF.

This clonotype was found many times. The CDR3 region has the DNA TGTGCCAGTAGTATGGGGGACACCATATATTTT. Translation gives CASSMGDTIYF. The V call is TRBV19, the J call TRBJ1-3; TRBD1 might be the D (5 bases). CDR3 length: 11 amino acids. Germline V lookup: CDR1 LNHDA, CDR2 SQIVND (reference sequence). V lost 3 bases and J lost 8, with 5 bases in between.